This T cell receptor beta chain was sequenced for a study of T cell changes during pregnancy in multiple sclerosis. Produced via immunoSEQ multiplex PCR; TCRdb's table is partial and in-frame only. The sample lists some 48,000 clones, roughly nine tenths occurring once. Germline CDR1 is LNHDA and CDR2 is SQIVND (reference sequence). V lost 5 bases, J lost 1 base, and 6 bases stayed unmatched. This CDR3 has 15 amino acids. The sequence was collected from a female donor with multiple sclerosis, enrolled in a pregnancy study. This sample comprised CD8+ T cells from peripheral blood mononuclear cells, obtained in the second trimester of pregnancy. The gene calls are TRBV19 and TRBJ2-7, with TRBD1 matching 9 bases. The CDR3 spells CASSWGQGSSYEQYF. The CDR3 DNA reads TGTGCCAGTAGTTGGGGACAGGGATCGTCCTACGAGCAGTACTTC.